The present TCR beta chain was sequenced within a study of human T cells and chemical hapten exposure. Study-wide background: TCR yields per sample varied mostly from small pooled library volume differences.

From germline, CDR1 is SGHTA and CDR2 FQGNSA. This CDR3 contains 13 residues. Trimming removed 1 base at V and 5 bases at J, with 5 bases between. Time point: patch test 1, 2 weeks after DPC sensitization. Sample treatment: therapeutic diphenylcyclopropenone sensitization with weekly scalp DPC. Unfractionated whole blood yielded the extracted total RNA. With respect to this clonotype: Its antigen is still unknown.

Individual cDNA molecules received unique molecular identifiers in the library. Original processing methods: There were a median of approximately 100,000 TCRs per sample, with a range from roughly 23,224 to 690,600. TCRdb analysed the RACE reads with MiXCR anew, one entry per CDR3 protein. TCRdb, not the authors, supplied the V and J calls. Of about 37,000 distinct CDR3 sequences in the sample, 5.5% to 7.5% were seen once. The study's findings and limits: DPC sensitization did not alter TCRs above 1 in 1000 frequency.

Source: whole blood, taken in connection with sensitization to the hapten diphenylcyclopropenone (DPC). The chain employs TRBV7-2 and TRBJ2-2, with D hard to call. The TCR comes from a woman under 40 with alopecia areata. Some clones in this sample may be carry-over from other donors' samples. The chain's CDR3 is CASSLGITGELFF. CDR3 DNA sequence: TGTGCCAGCAGCTTAGGAATTACCGGGGAGCTGTTTTTT. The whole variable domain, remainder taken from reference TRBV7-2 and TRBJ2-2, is GAGVSQSPSNKVTEKGKDVELRCDPISGHTALYWYRQSLGQGLEFLIYFQGNSAPDKSGLPSDRFSAERTGGSVSTLTIQRTQQEDSAVYLCASSLGITGELFFGEGSRLTVL.